This TCR beta chain was identified in a study of blood T cell repertoires in COVID-19. Overall study: Donors in the United States, Italy and Spain gave samples during acute or convalescent COVID-19. From T cells, B-cell-depleted T cells, or PBMCs came the material, which was cDNA or gDNA.

The CDR3 contains 15 residues. The germline V gene has CDR1 SGHAT and CDR2 FQNNGV. V lost 5 bases and J lost 10; bases outside the gene matches: 13. TCRdb keeps only in-frame clones here, not all; method: immunoSEQ multiplex PCR. This table has roughly 330,000 clones, over 80% appearing once. The participants were between roughly 18 and 100 years old and came from 20 to 30 US areas. Two negative PCRs, clearance, or symptom resolution had been documented for recovered Cohort 3 donors. Specimen: PBMCs or T cells enriched from blood (not recorded which). The chain has TRBV11-2 and TRBJ2-1, with 8 bases lining up with TRBD2. The TCR was taken from a man aged 30-40 years who had recovered from COVID-19. CDR3 residues: CASSPSGGPNREQFF. The DNA of the CDR3 is TGTGCCAGCAGCCCCAGCGGGGGCCCCAACCGGGAGCAGTTCTTC.